Below are 22 T cell receptor beta chains sequenced from a single sample in a study of tumour-infiltrating T cells in Burkitt lymphoma. Profiled with immunoSEQ multiplex PCR; TCRdb holds only in-frame clones, not every one. The table has 46,000 or so clones, less than 40% seen once. Sequenced material: tumor tissue. The receptors were sampled from a human donor with Burkitt lymphoma.

This clone was seen a single time. The V and J genes are TRBV6-1 and TRBJ2-5; TRBD2 matches 8 bases. CDR3 length: 15 amino acids. J lost 5 bases, V lost 3 bases, and 8 bases had no gene match. Germline V gene data show CDR1 as MNHNS and CDR2 as SASEGT. CDR3: CASSELTSAGETQYF. The CDR3 coding sequence is TGTGCCAGCAGTGAGTTGACTAGCGCGGGCGAGACCCAGTACTTC.

This clone came up once. V and J are TRBV7-9 and TRBJ1-5; possible D gene TRBD1, 6 bases. Germline values: CDR1 SEHNR, CDR2 FQNEAQ (reference sequence). This CDR3 contains 15 residues. V was cut by 5 bases and J by 4 bases, with 15 bases left in between. The CDR3 region is CASSPGGGRNQPQHF. In DNA form, the CDR3 reads TGTGCCAGCAGCCCCGGGGGGGGGCGGAATCAGCCCCAGCATTTT.

The chain carries TRBV15 and TRBJ1-1; no definite D call. The CDR3 is 14 residues long. Germline-derived CDR1 and CDR2 are LNHNV and YYDKDF (reference sequence). V lost 0 bases to trimming and J lost 7 bases, with 12 bases between them. The CDR3: CATSRDLMGNEAFF. The CDR3 bases are TGTGCCACCAGCAGAGATCTCATGGGTAATGAAGCTTTCTTT.

V and J are TRBV11-2 and TRBJ2-2; no firm D call. The V end was cut by 6 bases, the J end by 5 bases, with 10 bases between. CDR1 SGHAT and CDR2 FQNNGV come from the germline V gene. This CDR3 comprises 13 residues. The CDR3 region has the DNA TGTGCCAGCAGTGGAAGGCGGACCGGGGAGCTGTTTTTT. This gives the protein CASSGRRTGELFF.

The CDR3 nucleotides read TGCGCCAGCAGCTTGCTCGGGGGGTCTGAAGCTTTCTTT. Translating it yields CASSLLGGSEAFF. This rearrangement joins TRBV5-1 to TRBJ1-1; D is possibly TRBD1 (5 bases). The V end was cut by 1 base, the J end by 6 bases, with 10 bases between. The CDR3 totals 13 residues. The V gene's germline CDR1 is SGHRS and CDR2 YFSETQ.

This clone was seen a few times. The chain couples TRBV30 to TRBJ1-5; D gene uncertain. V was trimmed by 2 bases and J by 0 bases, leaving 5 bases between them. Germline V gene lookup returns CDR1 GTSNPN and CDR2 SVGIG (reference sequence). The CDR3 extends over 13 amino acids. The CDR3 nucleotides read TGTGCCTGGAGTCCCAATAGCAATCAGCCCCAGCATTTT. It yields the protein CAWSPNSNQPQHF.

This clone has only a few counts. The V gene is TRBV2, the J gene TRBJ1-3; 7 nucleotides line up with TRBD1. The CDR3 loop spans 15 amino acids. From germline, CDR1 is SNHLY and CDR2 FYNNEI. The J segment lost 2 bases and the V segment lost 6 bases, leaving 7 bases of the junction unmatched. The chain's CDR3 is CASSPRGRTGNTIYF. DNA for the CDR3: TGTGCCAGCAGCCCAAGGGGGCGGACTGGAAACACCATATATTTT.

This clone turned up a few times. The V and J genes are TRBV5-1 and TRBJ2-5, with D possibly being TRBD1 (5 bases). Germline V gene lookup returns CDR1 SGHRS and CDR2 YFSETQ. The CDR3 has 14 residues. V shed 5 bases and J shed 0 bases, with 11 bases lying between them. CDR3 amino acids: CASRGPGYQETQYF. CDR3 DNA sequence: TGCGCCAGCAGGGGGCCTGGATACCAAGAGACCCAGTACTTC.

V usage is TRBV4-1 and J usage is TRBJ1-4, with no clear D. The CDR3 is 15 residues long. Trimming took 0 bases from V and 3 from J, leaving 8 bases between them. Germline V gives CDR1 MGHRA, CDR2 YSYEKL. The CDR3 here is CASSQDPGSNEKLFF. The CDR3 DNA reads TGCGCCAGCAGCCAAGATCCTGGGTCTAATGAAAAACTGTTTTTT.

The chain couples TRBV5-1 to TRBJ1-5; 9 nucleotides align to TRBD1. J lost 4 bases, V lost 4 bases, and 3 bases had no gene match. The CDR3 contains 14 residues. Germline V lookup: CDR1 SGHRS, CDR2 YFSETQ. The CDR3 coding sequence is TGCGCCAGCAGCCAGGACAGGGGTAATCAGCCCCAGCATTTT. Encoded protein: CASSQDRGNQPQHF.

This sequence joins TRBV5-6 and TRBJ1-1; D is unresolved. In germline, CDR1 is SGHDT, CDR2 YYEEEE. V lost 1 base and J lost 0, with 1 base in between. The CDR3 has 12 amino acids. The CDR3 reads CASSLMNTEAFF. For the CDR3, the DNA is TGTGCCAGCAGCTTGATGAACACTGAAGCTTTCTTT.

This clone was counted only a few times. The rearrangement uses TRBV29-1 and TRBJ2-7; D not resolved. Germline CDR1 is SQVTM and CDR2 is ANQGSEA. Trimming stripped 8 bases from V and 6 bases from J, with 14 bases between. This CDR3 spans 11 amino acids. The CDR3 loop reads CSLTLGGEQYF. In DNA form, the CDR3 reads TGCAGCCTAACCCTGGGCGGCGAGCAGTACTTC.

This chain joins TRBV5-4 and TRBJ1-1; TRBD1 might be the D (6 bases). Deletions cut 0 bases from V and 10 bases from J, with 13 bases between. Per the germline V gene, CDR1 is SGHNT and CDR2 is YYREEE (reference sequence). The CDR3 sequence is 13 residues long. CDR3 region: CASSLEGGAVAFF. DNA of the CDR3: TGTGCCAGCAGCTTGGAGGGGGGTGCGGTAGCTTTCTTT.

V and J are TRBV5-4 and TRBJ2-7; 10 positions agree with TRBD1. Germline CDR1 SGHNT, CDR2 YYREEE (reference sequence). V was clipped by 5 bases and J by 4 bases; unmatched bases: 3. The length of the CDR3 is 13 residues. The CDR3 here is CASRRQGAYEQYF. In DNA form, the CDR3 reads TGTGCCAGCAGAAGACAGGGGGCTTACGAGCAGTACTTC.

In its sample, this clone was seen once. V is TRBV5-1 and J is TRBJ2-7; D call uncertain. The ends were cut back, 5 bases at V and 1 base at J, with 13 bases in the middle. CDR1 and CDR2 from the germline V gene are SGHRS and YFSETQ. The CDR3 runs 14 residues. For the CDR3, the DNA is TGCGCCAGCAGGATGGAGCCGCAGTCCTACGAGCAGTACTTC. Amino acids: CASRMEPQSYEQYF.

The CDR3 DNA reads as TGCGCCAGCAGCTTGTCCGGAGGAGAGACCCAGTACTTC. Amino acid sequence: CASSLSGGETQYF. The rearrangement uses TRBV5-1 and TRBJ2-5; a weak D match, TRBD2 (5 bases). Germline V CDR1 and CDR2: SGHRS, YFSETQ. This CDR3 contains 13 residues. The ends were cut back, 1 base at V and 4 bases at J, with 8 bases in the middle.

The CDR3 region has the DNA TGTGCCAGCAGGCTGGGTAGAGGGAGGCCTGGCGGCTACACCTTC. Translating it yields CASRLGRGRPGGYTF. The J gene is TRBJ1-2, the V gene TRBV6-5; D call uncertain. The germline V gene encodes CDR1 MNHEY and CDR2 SVGAGI. The CDR3 has 15 amino acids. V was pared by 6 bases and J by 8 bases, with 22 bases between.

A few counts support this clone. The chain recombines TRBV6-1 with TRBJ1-1, with D perhaps matching TRBD1 (5 bases). Germline V lookup: CDR1 MNHNS, CDR2 SASEGT. Trimming left V 2 bases short and J 2 bases short, with 15 bases between. The CDR3 runs to 16 residues. CDR3 protein: CASSEFLGQRNTEAFF. In DNA, the CDR3 is TGTGCCAGCAGTGAATTTCTCGGACAAAGAAACACTGAAGCTTTCTTT.

The DNA of the CDR3 is TGTGCCAGCAGACAAGACACCAACTATGGCTACACCTTC. Protein product: CASRQDTNYGYTF. The gene calls are TRBV6-5 and TRBJ1-2; D not certain. Germline V gives CDR1 MNHEY, CDR2 SVGAGI. The CDR3 is 13 residues long. V was pared by 6 bases and J by 2 bases, with 10 bases between.

The chain joins TRBV2 to TRBJ1-4; TRBD1 might be the D (5 bases). This CDR3 region has 14 residues. Per the germline V gene, CDR1 is SNHLY and CDR2 is FYNNEI. Trimming shortened V by 7 bases and J by 5 bases, and 14 bases separated the two germline ends. CDR3 sequence: CASKEGTENEKLFF. DNA of the CDR3: TGTGCCAGCAAAGAGGGGACGGAGAATGAAAAACTGTTTTTT.

The chain couples TRBV19 to TRBJ2-3; maybe TRBD2 (5 bases). This CDR3 region has 15 residues. Trimming removed 4 bases from V and 0 bases from J, with 11 bases in between. CDR1 is LNHDA and CDR2 is SQIVND in the germline V gene (reference sequence). DNA of the CDR3: TGTGCCAGTAGTACTAGCAGCCCTAGCACAGATACGCAGTATTTT. Amino acids: CASSTSSPSTDTQYF.

The chain has TRBV29-1 and TRBJ2-7; the match to TRBD1 covers 8 bases. The V segment lost 2 bases and the J segment 9 bases; nucleotides outside the gene matches: 9. The CDR3 runs to 13 residues. Germline values: CDR1 SQVTM, CDR2 ANQGSEA. The CDR3 DNA reads TGCAGCGTTGAAAGGGCGACAGGGGCTTGGCAGTACTTC. Encoded protein: CSVERATGAWQYF.